Each of the 26 T cell receptor beta chains below was sequenced from the same sample in a study of T cell repertoires in cytomegalovirus infection. TCRdb recomputed calls from the reads with MiXCR, one row per CDR3 protein. The repertoire has fewer than 700,000 distinct CDR3 sequences, approximately 24% of them found once; the top ten carry 8%. The sample consisted of CD8+ T cells from PBMCs. The source is a human donor in good health (CMV status not recorded). Some clones in this sample may be carry-over from other donors' samples.

The gene calls are TRBV6-5 and TRBJ2-2, with 13 nucleotides matching TRBD2. CDR1 MNHEY and CDR2 SVGAGI come from the germline V gene. The V and J ends lost 6 bases and 5 bases, in that order; junction bases with no gene match: 9. CDR3 length: 17 residues. In DNA, the CDR3 is TGTGCCAGCAGCCACGGACTAGCGGGGGCTTGGACCGGGGAGCTGTTTTTT. Protein product: CASSHGLAGAWTGELFF.

A few counts support this clonotype. J is TRBJ1-1 and V is TRBV7-9; 9 nucleotides align to TRBD1. The V gene end was trimmed by 4 bases and the J gene end by 5 bases; junction bases not matched to a gene: 8. Per germline, CDR1 SEHNR and CDR2 FQNEAQ (reference sequence). The CDR3 covers 15 residues. CDR3: CASSSWTGDNTEAFF. In DNA, the CDR3 is TGTGCCAGCAGCTCTTGGACAGGGGATAATACTGAAGCTTTCTTT.

In its sample, this clonotype was seen many times. The chain recombines TRBV7-9 with TRBJ1-1; D is undetermined. V dropped 11 bases and J dropped 0 bases, with 13 bases sitting between them. There are 13 residues in the CDR3. Germline CDR1 is SEHNR and CDR2 is FQNEAQ (reference sequence). In DNA, the CDR3 is TGTGCCGGAACCAACGGGGTGAACACTGAAGCTTTCTTT. Translating it yields CAGTNGVNTEAFF.

The table lists this clonotype with a few counts. This chain uses TRBV2 with TRBJ1-3; possibly TRBD1 for D (6 bases). The V gene's germline CDR1 is SNHLY and CDR2 FYNNEI. This CDR3 contains 17 residues. V gave up 0 bases and J gave up 4 bases, with 16 bases separating them. The CDR3: CASSEALFGGFGNTIYF. CDR3 DNA sequence: TGTGCCAGCAGTGAAGCGCTTTTCGGGGGCTTCGGAAACACCATATATTTT.

This clonotype was observed a handful of times. The rearrangement links TRBV10-3 to TRBJ2-3; a weak D match, TRBD1 (6 bases). The CDR3 spans 19 residues. V was clipped by 2 bases and J by 0 bases, with 21 bases between them. Germline V CDR1 and CDR2: ENHRY, SYGVKD. The chain's CDR3 is CAISEGLDSPILSTDTQYF. CDR3 nucleotides: TGTGCCATCAGTGAGGGTTTGGACAGCCCCATTCTTAGCACAGATACGCAGTATTTT.

Only one count was recorded for this clonotype. At one of its ends the junction is not consistent with the germline gene, which may arise from a read error. This sequence joins TRBV6-2 or TRBV6-3 and TRBJ1-1, with 7 bases matching TRBD1. The CDR3 is 15 amino acids. Germline assignment: CDR1 MNHEY and CDR2 SVGEGT. CDR3 sequence (DNA): TGTGCCTGCAGTTACGACAGGGCGGGGAACACTGAAGCTTTCTTT. Translated, it gives CACSYDRAGNTEAFF.

The chain has TRBV2 and TRBJ2-1; D may be TRBD1 or TRBD2 (6 bases each). Between the trimmed V and J ends, which lost 6 bases and 4 bases, there was a span of 16 bases. Per the germline V gene, CDR1 is SNHLY and CDR2 is FYNNEI. The CDR3 is made up of 15 amino acids. The CDR3 nucleotides are TGTGCCAGCAGGGTCGGGGGCATGGCTTACAATGAGCAGTTCTTC. Translation: CASRVGGMAYNEQFF.

This clonotype was picked up a small number of times. CDR3 coding DNA: TGTGCCAGCAGTTATGGGGGGGGGCCCTACGAGCAGTACTTC. Protein product: CASSYGGGPYEQYF. V is TRBV6-6 and J is TRBJ2-7; D might be TRBD2 (7 bases). V lost 3 bases to trimming and J lost 2 bases, with 11 bases between them. Looked up from germline, CDR1 is MNHNY and CDR2 is SVGAGI (reference sequence). The CDR3 loop spans 14 amino acids.

The CDR3 here is CTSSLWGGLQETQYF. CDR3 sequence (DNA): TGTACCAGCAGCTTATGGGGGGGGTTACAAGAGACCCAGTACTTC. V gene TRBV7-2 combines with J gene TRBJ2-5, with TRBD2 identical over 7 bases. The V gene end was trimmed by 2 bases and the J gene end by 2 bases; junction bases not matched to a gene: 5. CDR1 and CDR2 (germline): SGHTA, FQGNSA. This CDR3 spans 15 amino acids.

The chain joins TRBV28 to TRBJ2-1; TRBD2 matches 12 bases. Germline-derived CDR1 and CDR2 are MDHEN and SYDVKM. Trimming took 3 bases from V and 4 from J; bases not matched to a gene: 10. The CDR3 is made up of 18 amino acids. The CDR3 region has the DNA TGTGCCAGCAGTTTCCCGGCTAGCGGGGGGGCGAGATACAATGAGCAGTTCTTC. Its protein is CASSFPASGGARYNEQFF.

The chain couples TRBV5-5 to TRBJ2-4; 8 nucleotides line up with TRBD1. The trim removed 5 bases at V and 11 bases at J, leaving 15 bases unmatched. Germline V CDR1 and CDR2: SGHKS, YYEKEE (reference sequence). CDR3 length: 15 residues. CDR3 residues: CASSSMDYDRGVQYF. DNA of the CDR3: TGTGCCAGCAGTTCAATGGACTACGACAGGGGCGTTCAGTACTTC.

The chain links TRBV6-5 to TRBJ2-5; 14 bases agree with TRBD2. Trimming took 6 bases from V and 5 from J; bases not matched to a gene: 8. CDR1 and CDR2 (germline): MNHEY, SVGAGI. This CDR3 contains 16 residues. The CDR3 region has the DNA TGTGCCAGCAGCGCCGGGACTAGCGGGGGCGACGAGACCCAGTACTTC. Its protein product is CASSAGTSGGDETQYF.

In the case of this clonotype: The germline gene is not matched at one end of the junction; a read error may be the cause. As DNA, the CDR3 is TGTGTCAGCGCGGACAGAAGGCTAAATTCACCCCTCCACTTT. This encodes CVSADRRLNSPLHF. V is TRBV6-2 or TRBV6-3 and J is TRBJ1-6, with D possibly matching TRBD1 (6 bases). This CDR3 is built from 14 residues. Germline CDR1 MNHEY, CDR2 SVGEGT.

This clonotype was counted a few times. The J gene is TRBJ2-7, the V gene TRBV10-3; D ambiguous. With 3 bases removed from V and 2 bases from J, the gap between germline ends came to 5 bases. The CDR3 length is 12 residues. Germline V gene lookup returns CDR1 ENHRY and CDR2 SYGVKD. The CDR3 reads CAISDGPYEQYV. The CDR3 region has the DNA TGTGCCATCAGTGACGGACCCTACGAGCAGTACGTC.

The chain recombines TRBV4-1 with TRBJ2-2; a possible D gene is TRBD2 (5 bases). V was trimmed by 0 bases and J by 3 bases, leaving 20 bases between them. This CDR3 region has 19 residues. Germline CDR1 is MGHRA and CDR2 is YSYEKL. The CDR3 is CASSQETPERQDYTGELFF. DNA for the CDR3: TGCGCCAGCAGCCAAGAAACCCCGGAGCGTCAGGACTACACCGGGGAGCTGTTTTTT.

This clonotype was seen at least ten times. The chain recombines TRBV6-5 with TRBJ2-3; D gene uncertain. Per germline, CDR1 MNHEY and CDR2 SVGAGI. With 0 bases removed from V and 0 bases from J, the gap between germline ends came to 1 base. The CDR3 is made up of 13 amino acids. CDR3 in DNA: TGTGCCAGCAGTTACTCGAGCACAGATACGCAGTATTTT. Amino acid sequence: CASSYSSTDTQYF.

The sample holds a few counts of this clonotype. This chain joins TRBV14 and TRBJ2-7; D perhaps matches TRBD1 (5 bases). This CDR3 comprises 13 residues. V lost 5 bases and J 3 bases, leaving 11 bases between the germline ends. Germline V gene data show CDR1 as SGHDN and CDR2 as FVKESK. Written as DNA, the CDR3 is TGTGCCAGCAGCAACCAAGGGGTCTACGAGCAGTACTTC. It specifies CASSNQGVYEQYF.

This clonotype was observed a handful of times. The chain has TRBV4-1 and TRBJ2-5; D remains unclear. This CDR3 is built from 15 residues. Germline values: CDR1 MGHRA, CDR2 YSYEKL. V was cut by 0 bases and J by 5 bases, with 13 bases left in between. Written as DNA, the CDR3 is TGCGCCAGCAGCCAAGATCGGTCGGTCGGGGAGACCCAGTACTTC. This codes for CASSQDRSVGETQYF.

This chain joins TRBV6-6 and TRBJ2-2; 7 bases map to TRBD1. Germline V gene data show CDR1 as MNHNY and CDR2 as SVGAGI (reference sequence). V lost 0 bases and J lost 6; bases outside the gene matches: 7. This CDR3 comprises 16 residues. Here the CDR3 DNA reads TGTGCCAGCAGTTACTCGTACAGGGGACGTGCCGGGGAGCTGTTTTTT. It is translated as CASSYSYRGRAGELFF.

The chain employs TRBV4-3 and TRBJ2-3, with a tentative D call TRBD2 (6 bases). Trimming shortened V by 1 base and J by 4 bases, and 21 bases separated the two germline ends. The CDR3 extends over 18 amino acids. Per the germline V gene, CDR1 is LGHNA and CDR2 is YSLEER. CDR3 in DNA: TGCGCCAGCAGCCAAGGATCGGGGATTAGCGGAGCCCCAGATACGCAGTATTTT. Protein: CASSQGSGISGAPDTQYF.

The chain joins TRBV7-4 to TRBJ2-5; TRBD1 is a possible D gene (7 bases). The germline CDR1 and CDR2 sequences are SGHVT and SQSDAQ. This CDR3 spans 17 amino acids. The V end lost 1 base, the J end lost 1 base, and 16 bases lay between the germline ends. CDR3 region: CASSLEGAGGRQETQYF. As DNA, the CDR3 is TGTGCCAGCAGCTTAGAGGGGGCAGGGGGGCGCCAAGAGACCCAGTACTTC.

This clonotype was seen just once. V is TRBV6-6 and J is TRBJ2-4; D gene uncertain. Trimming cost V 2 bases and J 6 bases, with 11 bases left between them. This CDR3 region has 14 residues. Germline assignment: CDR1 MNHNY and CDR2 SVGAGI (reference sequence). The CDR3 region is CASSYQEFGNIQYF. Written as DNA, the CDR3 is TGTGCCAGCAGTTACCAGGAATTCGGAAACATTCAGTACTTC.

This clonotype was detected many times. The chain has TRBV27 and TRBJ2-5, with a weak D call TRBD1 (8 bases). Germline V CDR1 and CDR2: MNHEY, SMNVEV (reference sequence). V gave up 5 bases and J gave up 4 bases, with 14 bases separating them. The CDR3 extends over 14 amino acids. The CDR3 nucleotides are TGTGCCAGCAGTCCATACAGGGGGGGAGAGACCCAGTACTTC. It codes for CASSPYRGGETQYF.

This chain uses TRBV6-7 with TRBJ1-5, with D perhaps matching TRBD1 (6 bases). TRBV6-7 is designated an ORF whose function remains uncertain. This CDR3 is built from 11 residues. V lost 11 bases, J lost 6 bases, and 11 bases lay in between. This CDR3 reads CALGAGQPQHF. CDR3 DNA: TGTGCCTTGGGGGCGGGTCAGCCCCAGCATTTT.

V and J are TRBV4-2 and TRBJ2-2; no firm D call. With 4 bases removed from V and 1 base from J, the gap between germline ends came to 10 bases. CDR3 length: 15 residues. Per the germline V gene, CDR1 is LGHNA and CDR2 is YNFKEQ. CDR3 sequence: CASSPPRVNTGELFF. In DNA, the CDR3 is TGTGCCAGCAGCCCGCCAAGGGTGAACACCGGGGAGCTGTTTTTT.

This clonotype was seen more than once but under ten times. The genes are TRBV28 and TRBJ2-7; 9 positions agree with TRBD2. Losses at the gene ends were 6 bases for V and 0 bases for J; bases not matched to a gene: 9. CDR3 length: 16 residues. Germline V gives CDR1 MDHEN, CDR2 SYDVKM. The CDR3 loop is CASSPQAGGDSYEQYV. The CDR3 bases are TGTGCCAGCAGCCCTCAAGCGGGGGGCGACTCCTACGAGCAGTACGTC.